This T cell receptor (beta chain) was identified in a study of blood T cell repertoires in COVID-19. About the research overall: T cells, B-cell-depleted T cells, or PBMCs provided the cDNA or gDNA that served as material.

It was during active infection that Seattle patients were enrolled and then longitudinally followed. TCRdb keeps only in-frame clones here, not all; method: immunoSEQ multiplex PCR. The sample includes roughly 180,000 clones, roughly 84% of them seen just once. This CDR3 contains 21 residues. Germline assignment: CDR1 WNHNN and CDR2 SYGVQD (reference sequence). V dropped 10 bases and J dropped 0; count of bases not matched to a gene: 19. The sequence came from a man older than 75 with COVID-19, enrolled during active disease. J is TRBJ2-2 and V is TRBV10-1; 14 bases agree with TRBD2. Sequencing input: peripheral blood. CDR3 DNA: TGCGCCACCCCGCGGGGGGGGACTAGCGGGGGACCACTCGCGAACACCGGGGAGCTGTTTTTT. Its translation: CATPRGGTSGGPLANTGELFF.